This T cell receptor (beta chain) was profiled in a study of T cells in pancreatic ductal adenocarcinoma. Whole-study findings and limits: Comparisons of tumor and blood clonality may show falsely lower tumor diversity. Compared with tumor, blood showed more total productive templates and roughly 8-fold more clonotypes. No significant tumor-blood clonality difference; means were about 0.11 and 0.072. Results skew toward the minority of patients with early-stage disease.

The CDR3 runs 19 residues. Generated by immunoSEQ multiplex PCR, the TCRdb table keeps only in-frame clones and is missing some. The table shows around 94,000 clones, with about 95% occurring only once. Selected pancreatic ductal adenocarcinoma patients had undergone surgery without neoadjuvant therapy. Of note for this clone: Its antigen is unknown.

The sequence derives from a human donor with pancreatic ductal adenocarcinoma. V is TRBV21-1 and J is TRBJ1-1; TRBD1, the D gene given by the table, was not confirmed from the DNA. TRBV21-1 is labeled a pseudogene. Sequenced sample: PBMCs. CDR3 bases: TGTGCCAGCAGCAAAGGGGGCCGCTCCACCAGGGGGGTGAACACTGAAGCTTTCTTT. Its translation is CASSKGGRSTRGVNTEAFF.